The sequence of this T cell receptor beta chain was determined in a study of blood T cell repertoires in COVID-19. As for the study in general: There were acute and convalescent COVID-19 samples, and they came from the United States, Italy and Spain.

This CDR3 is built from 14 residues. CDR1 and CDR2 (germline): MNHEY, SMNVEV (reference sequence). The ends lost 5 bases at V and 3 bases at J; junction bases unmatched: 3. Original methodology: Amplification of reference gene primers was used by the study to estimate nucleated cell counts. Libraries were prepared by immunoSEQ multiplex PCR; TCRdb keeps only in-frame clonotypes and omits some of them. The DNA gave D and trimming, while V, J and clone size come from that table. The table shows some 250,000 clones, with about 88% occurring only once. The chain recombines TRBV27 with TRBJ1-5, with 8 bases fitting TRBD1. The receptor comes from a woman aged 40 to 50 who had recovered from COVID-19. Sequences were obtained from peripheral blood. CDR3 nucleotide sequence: TGTGCCAGCAGTCCGACAGGGGCCAATCAGCCCCAGCATTTT. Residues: CASSPTGANQPQHF.